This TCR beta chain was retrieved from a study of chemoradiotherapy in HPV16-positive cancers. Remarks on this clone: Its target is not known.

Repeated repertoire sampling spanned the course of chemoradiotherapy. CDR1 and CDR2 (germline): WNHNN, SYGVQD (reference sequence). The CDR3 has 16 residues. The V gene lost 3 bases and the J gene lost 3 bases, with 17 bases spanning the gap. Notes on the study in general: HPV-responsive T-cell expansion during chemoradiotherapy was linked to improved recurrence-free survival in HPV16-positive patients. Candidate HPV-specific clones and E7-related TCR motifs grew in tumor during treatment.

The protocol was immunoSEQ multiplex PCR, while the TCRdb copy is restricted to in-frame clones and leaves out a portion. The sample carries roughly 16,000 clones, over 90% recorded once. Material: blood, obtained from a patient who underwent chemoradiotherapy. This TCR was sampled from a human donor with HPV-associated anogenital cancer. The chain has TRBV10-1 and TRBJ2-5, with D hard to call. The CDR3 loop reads CASSDGVGPGKETQYF. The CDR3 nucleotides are TGCGCCAGCAGTGATGGAGTGGGCCCAGGCAAAGAGACCCAGTACTTC.